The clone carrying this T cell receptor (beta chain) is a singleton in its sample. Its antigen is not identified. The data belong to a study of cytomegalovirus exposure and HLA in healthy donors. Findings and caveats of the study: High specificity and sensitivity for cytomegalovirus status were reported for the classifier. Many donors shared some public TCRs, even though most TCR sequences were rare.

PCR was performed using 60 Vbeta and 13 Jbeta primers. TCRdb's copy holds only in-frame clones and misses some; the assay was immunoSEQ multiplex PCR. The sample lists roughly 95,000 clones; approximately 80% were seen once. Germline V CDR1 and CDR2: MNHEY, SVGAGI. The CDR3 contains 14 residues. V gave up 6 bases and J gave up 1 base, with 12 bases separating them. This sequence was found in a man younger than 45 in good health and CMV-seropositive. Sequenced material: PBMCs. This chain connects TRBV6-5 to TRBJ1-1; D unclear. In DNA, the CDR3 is TGTGCCAGCAGCCGCTCCCGGAGGAACACTGAAGCTTTCTTT. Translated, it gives CASSRSRRNTEAFF.